The 29 T cell receptor beta chains in this list originate from one sample, sequenced in a study of cytomegalovirus exposure and HLA in healthy donors. PCR employed 60 Vbeta and 13 Jbeta primers. Generated by immunoSEQ multiplex PCR, the TCRdb table keeps only in-frame clones and is missing some. The table has approximately 130,000 clones, 75% to 80% seen once. Material: PBMCs. The receptors shown here come from a male donor in good health and CMV-seronegative.

The chain recombines TRBV11-3 with TRBJ1-6; 9 positions agree with TRBD1. CDR1 is SGHNT and CDR2 is YENEEA in the germline V gene. Germline trimming cut 5 bases from V and 7 bases from J; bases unmatched to any gene: 6. The CDR3 has 15 residues. The CDR3 spells CASSPGQGMNSPLHF. In DNA, the CDR3 is TGTGCCAGCAGCCCGGGACAGGGAATGAATTCACCCCTCCACTTT.

Details on this clone: Germline is not matched at one junction end, which may reflect a read error. The chain carries TRBV7-7 and TRBJ2-5; a possible D gene is TRBD2 (6 bases). The CDR3 has 14 residues. Germline values: CDR1 SSHAT, CDR2 FNYEAQ (reference sequence). In DNA, the CDR3 is TGTGCTAGCAGCTTGGGGTCCCGGGGGGAGACCCAGTACTTC. Amino acids: CASSLGSRGETQYF.

V gene TRBV4-3 combines with J gene TRBJ2-3; D remains ambiguous. Trimming pared 0 bases from V and 1 base from J, leaving 11 bases between. CDR1 and CDR2 (germline): LGHNA, YSLEER. The CDR3 consists of 16 residues. The CDR3 protein is CASSQEFGGGTDTQYF. CDR3 DNA: TGCGCCAGCAGCCAAGAGTTTGGCGGAGGCACAGATACGCAGTATTTT.

The rearrangement links TRBV10-3 to TRBJ2-5; 9 bases agree with TRBD2. Germline CDR1 ENHRY, CDR2 SYGVKD. Trimming removed 0 bases from V and 5 bases from J; junction bases left unmatched: 7. CDR3 size: 16 residues. The CDR3, as DNA: TGTGCCATCAGTGAGTCGAAGCGGGGGGCCAGGGAGACCCAGTACTTC. Residues: CAISESKRGARETQYF.

This clone was recorded a few times. The J gene is TRBJ1-3, the V gene TRBV6-1; D is ambiguous. This CDR3 has 14 residues. The germline V gene has CDR1 MNHNS and CDR2 SASEGT. Trimming removed 2 bases from V and 2 bases from J, with 7 bases in between. CDR3 region: CASSEWAPGNTIYF. Written as DNA, the CDR3 is TGTGCCAGCAGTGAATGGGCGCCTGGAAACACCATATATTTT.

DNA for the CDR3: TGTGCCAGCAGTTACTCCCGAGACAATGAGCAGTTCTTC. Amino acid sequence: CASSYSRDNEQFF. The chain uses TRBV6-5 and TRBJ2-1; no reliable D call. The CDR3 covers 13 residues. V lost 0 bases and J lost 5, with 5 bases in between. Germline V lookup: CDR1 MNHEY, CDR2 SVGAGI.

The chain carries TRBV10-3 and TRBJ2-1; maybe TRBD2 (7 bases). Deletions cut 0 bases from V and 3 bases from J, with 12 bases between. The length of the CDR3 is 16 residues. Germline V lookup: CDR1 ENHRY, CDR2 SYGVKD. The CDR3 sequence: CAISESRGGGYNEQFF. The CDR3 DNA reads as TGTGCCATCAGTGAGTCGAGGGGGGGAGGCTACAATGAGCAGTTCTTC.

The chain is built from TRBV7-2 and TRBJ1-1; a weak D match, TRBD1 (5 bases). The CDR3 sequence is 14 residues long. V was trimmed by 5 bases and J by 10 bases, leaving 20 bases between them. Germline loops: CDR1 SGHTA, CDR2 FQGNSA. The CDR3 DNA is TGTGCCAGCAGCGGAAGGGTGCAGGGTATCAGAGCTTTCTTT. This sequence encodes CASSGRVQGIRAFF.

The chain has TRBV5-1 and TRBJ2-2; D remains ambiguous. The CDR3 spans 13 residues. Trimming pared 6 bases from V and 4 bases from J, leaving 10 bases between. Germline assignment: CDR1 SGHRS and CDR2 YFSETQ. The CDR3 nucleotides read TGCGCCAGCACCCGAGATCGCACCGGGGAGCTGTTTTTT. Protein product: CASTRDRTGELFF.

This chain connects TRBV29-1 to TRBJ2-1, with TRBD2 identical over 7 bases. The trim removed 7 bases at V and 3 bases at J, leaving 9 bases unmatched. The germline V gene has CDR1 SQVTM and CDR2 ANQGSEA. The CDR3 covers 14 residues. The CDR3 protein is CSGYGGKLYNEQFF. Here the CDR3 DNA reads TGCAGCGGCTACGGGGGGAAACTCTACAATGAGCAGTTCTTC.

The chain is built from TRBV7-8 and TRBJ1-1; D uncertain. This CDR3 has 13 residues. The V end lost 3 bases, the J end lost 1 base, and 6 bases lay between the germline ends. Germline-derived CDR1 and CDR2 are SGHVS and FQNEAQ. The CDR3 DNA sequence: TGTGCCAGCAGCTTTACAGAGAACACTGAAGCTTTCTTT. Translation: CASSFTENTEAFF.

The V and J genes are TRBV5-1 and TRBJ2-5; the match to TRBD2 covers 9 bases. The V gene's germline CDR1 is SGHRS and CDR2 YFSETQ. V lost 4 bases, J lost 2 bases, and 9 bases stayed unmatched. The CDR3 length is 16 residues. The CDR3, as DNA: TGCGCCAGCAGCCCTGGTAATAGCGGGGGACAAGAGACCCAGTACTTC. The encoded protein is CASSPGNSGGQETQYF.

The rearrangement joins TRBV5-1 to TRBJ1-2, with D maybe TRBD1 (5 bases). This CDR3 region has 17 residues. Germline lookup yields CDR1 SGHRS and CDR2 YFSETQ. The germline V and J ends were trimmed by 0 bases and 4 bases, with 19 bases remaining between them. The CDR3 sequence: CASSLAGGRDPAYGYTF. As DNA, the CDR3 is TGCGCCAGCAGCTTGGCGGGCGGCAGGGATCCCGCCTATGGCTACACCTTC.

The chain joins TRBV2 to TRBJ2-5; D remains unclear. The end of the DNA aligns better with TRBJ2-7, so the J call may be wrong. The CDR3 has 13 amino acids. CDR1 and CDR2 from the germline V gene are SNHLY and FYNNEI. Here the CDR3 DNA reads TGTGCCAGCACGCTTCGGGTCTCCTACGAGCAGTACTTC. Translation: CASTLRVSYEQYF.

This clone was counted once. Here the CDR3 DNA reads TGTGCCAGCAGACCGACAGGGAGCTCCTACGAGCAGTACTTC. Translation gives CASRPTGSSYEQYF. The rearrangement uses TRBV6-1 and TRBJ2-7; 7 nucleotides match TRBD1. CDR3 length: 14 amino acids. Germline CDR1 is MNHNS and CDR2 is SASEGT. V lost 6 bases, J lost 0 bases, and 5 bases stayed unmatched.

The chain links TRBV4-1 to TRBJ2-7, with 7 positions matching TRBD1. V lost 0 bases, J lost 2 bases, and 13 bases stayed unmatched. CDR1 is MGHRA and CDR2 is YSYEKL in the germline V gene. This CDR3 spans 18 amino acids. CDR3 sequence reads: CASSQDNHAWDSTYEQYF. In DNA, the CDR3 is TGCGCCAGCAGCCAAGATAATCATGCGTGGGACAGCACCTACGAGCAGTACTTC.

The chain couples TRBV14 to TRBJ2-7, with TRBD2 matching over 9 bases. The CDR3 loop spans 16 amino acids. Germline V gives CDR1 SGHDN, CDR2 FVKESK. The ends lost 4 bases at V and 2 bases at J; junction bases unmatched: 9. The CDR3 region is CASSLATSGITYEQYF. The CDR3 DNA sequence: TGTGCCAGCAGCCTCGCGACTAGCGGAATAACCTACGAGCAGTACTTC.

This chain links TRBV11-3 with TRBJ1-4; D gene uncertain. CDR1 is SGHNT and CDR2 is YENEEA in the germline V gene. Trimming shortened V by 4 bases and J by 3 bases, and 27 bases separated the two germline ends. This CDR3 region has 20 residues. The CDR3 here is CASSSPAGRSSEVANEKLFF. CDR3 nucleotides: TGTGCCAGCAGCTCCCCGGCGGGGAGGTCCTCGGAGGTGGCTAATGAAAAACTGTTTTTT.

The chain recombines TRBV7-9 with TRBJ2-7; D gene unclear. The CDR3 spans 12 residues. Germline V gene data show CDR1 as SEHNR and CDR2 as FQNEAQ (reference sequence). The CDR3 DNA is TGTTCCCTGAGTCTAGGAAATTACGAGCAGTACTTC. It yields the protein CSLSLGNYEQYF.

The CDR3 sequence: CASSKTSGGAYEQYF. The CDR3 nucleotides read TGCGCCAGCAGCAAAACTAGCGGGGGGGCCTACGAGCAGTACTTC. The chain is built from TRBV5-1 and TRBJ2-7; 13 nucleotides match TRBD2. CDR1 is SGHRS, CDR2 YFSETQ, per germline. The J segment lost 2 bases and the V segment lost 4 bases, leaving 3 bases of the junction unmatched. This CDR3 has 15 amino acids.

This rearrangement joins TRBV11-2 to TRBJ2-5; the match to TRBD2 covers 16 bases. The junction had 4 bases not matched to a gene; V was cut back by 5 bases and J by 4 bases. Germline values: CDR1 SGHAT, CDR2 FQNNGV. This CDR3 comprises 16 residues. CDR3 loop: CASSTGLAGGLETQYF. As DNA, the CDR3 is TGTGCCAGCAGCACGGGACTAGCGGGGGGGCTAGAGACCCAGTACTTC.

The V call is TRBV7-2, the J call TRBJ1-2; D unclear. Germline V lookup: CDR1 SGHTA, CDR2 FQGNSA. Trimming took 0 bases from V and 4 from J, leaving 9 bases between them. CDR3 length: 14 residues. In DNA form, the CDR3 reads TGTGCCAGCAGCTTAGCGGAGCGTCCCTATGGCTACACCTTC. This gives the protein CASSLAERPYGYTF.

V usage is TRBV27 and J usage is TRBJ2-3; possibly TRBD1 for D (7 bases). Looked up from germline, CDR1 is MNHEY and CDR2 is SMNVEV (reference sequence). This CDR3 comprises 16 residues. V gave up 5 bases and J gave up 4 bases, with 19 bases separating them. DNA of the CDR3: TGTGCCAGCAGTCCGCTAAGTCAGGGGGGTGCAGATACGCAGTATTTT. Its translation: CASSPLSQGGADTQYF.

This chain joins TRBV5-6 and TRBJ2-7; D perhaps matches TRBD1 (5 bases). The CDR3 runs 14 residues. Trimming shortened V by 3 bases and J by 1 base, and 11 bases separated the two germline ends. Germline loops: CDR1 SGHDT, CDR2 YYEEEE. Here the CDR3 reads CASSSFKGSYEQYF. CDR3 bases: TGTGCCAGCAGCTCGTTCAAGGGGTCCTACGAGCAGTACTTC.

The genes are TRBV27 and TRBJ2-5; 7 nucleotides align to TRBD1. Germline lookup yields CDR1 MNHEY and CDR2 SMNVEV (reference sequence). V shed 7 bases and J 4 bases; nucleotides not matched to a gene: 9. The CDR3 consists of 14 residues. In DNA form, the CDR3 reads TGTGCCAGCAAAAACAGGGGCGGAGTAGAGACCCAGTACTTC. It translates to CASKNRGGVETQYF.

The genes are TRBV7-8 and TRBJ2-1; tentative D call: TRBD2 (5 bases). The CDR3 runs 14 residues. V was trimmed by 5 bases and J by 6 bases, leaving 14 bases between them. The germline V gene encodes CDR1 SGHVS and CDR2 FQNEAQ. The CDR3 nucleotides are TGTGCCAGCAGCCATACCGGAGGAGGCAATGAGCAGTTCTTC. Translating it yields CASSHTGGGNEQFF.

The CDR3 nucleotides read TGTGCCAGCACCAACTCACCAGCGGGGGCCAATGAGCAGTTCTTC. Translated: CASTNSPAGANEQFF. The V and J genes are TRBV27 and TRBJ2-1; TRBD2 matches 8 bases. The CDR3 consists of 15 residues. CDR1 and CDR2 from the germline V gene are MNHEY and SMNVEV (reference sequence). V gave up 7 bases and J gave up 6 bases; unmatched junction bases: 11.

The genes are TRBV5-1 and TRBJ2-1; 12 nucleotides align to TRBD1. With V trimmed by 0 bases and J by 8 bases, 9 bases remained unmatched. CDR3 size: 17 residues. Germline values: CDR1 SGHRS, CDR2 YFSETQ. CDR3 sequence reads: CASSLVLGTGGRDEQFF. CDR3 DNA: TGCGCCAGCAGCTTGGTTTTAGGGACAGGGGGCCGGGATGAGCAGTTCTTC. The whole variable domain, filled in from reference TRBV5-1 and TRBJ2-1, reads KAGVTQTPRYLIKTRGQQVTLSCSPISGHRSVSWYQQTPGQGLQFLFEYFSETQRNKGNFPGRFSGRQFSNSRSEMNVSTLELGDSALYLCASSLVLGTGGRDEQFFGPGTRLTVL.

The V and J genes are TRBV11-1 and TRBJ1-5; tentatively, D is TRBD1 (5 bases). Trimming took 1 base from V and 5 from J, leaving 6 bases between them. The CDR3 runs 13 residues. The germline gives CDR1 SGHAT, CDR2 FQDESV (reference sequence). DNA for the CDR3: TGTGCCAGCAGCTTAGGCAGGGATCAGCCCCAGCATTTT. It encodes CASSLGRDQPQHF. Full variable domain (outside the CDR3, taken from reference TRBV11-1 and TRBJ1-5): EAEVAQSPRYKITEKSQAVAFWCDPISGHATLYWYRQILGQGPELLVQFQDESVVDDSQLPKDRFSAERLKGVDSTLKIQPAELGDSAMYLCASSLGRDQPQHFGDGTRLSIL.